One sample yielded the 2 T cell receptor beta chains listed below, sequenced in a study of CD4 T cells in relation to SARS-CoV-2 and coronaviruses. These receptors' antigens are unknown. TCRdb keeps only in-frame clones here, not all; method: immunoSEQ multiplex PCR. Among 43,000 or so clones listed, roughly 87% were seen once. The specimen was naive CD4+ T cells from PBMCs, cultured in vitro. The sample's subset: naive CD4+ T cells isolated by negative enrichment. The receptors were gathered from an adult with COVID-19.

A remark on this clone: At the DNA level, this CDR3 is encoded by other sequences in the same sample as well. The genes are TRBV18 and TRBJ2-5; D remains unclear. This CDR3 has 13 residues. V was shortened by 3 bases and J by 2 bases, with 7 bases between the two germline ends. Per the germline V gene, CDR1 is KGHSH and CDR2 is LQKENI. In nucleotides, the CDR3 is TGTGCCAGCTCACCCGGGCTTCAAGAGACCCAGTACTTC. This codes for CASSPGLQETQYF.

The rearrangement joins TRBV20-1 to TRBJ2-1; 10 bases fit TRBD2. Trimming took 5 bases from V and 5 from J; bases not matched to a gene: 9. This CDR3 is built from 15 residues. CDR1 and CDR2 from the germline V gene are DFQATT and SNEGSKA (reference sequence). The CDR3 DNA reads as TGCAGTGCTCGTGCCCCTAGCGGGGGAAACAATGAGCAGTTCTTC. Residues: CSARAPSGGNNEQFF.